Below are 25 T cell receptor beta chains sequenced from a single sample in a study of blood T cell repertoires in COVID-19. Here immunoSEQ multiplex PCR was the method, and the copy in TCRdb shows in-frame clones only, minus some. The data contain around 100,000 clones, 89% of them seen just once; the ten biggest clones take up roughly 3.6%. The source material was peripheral blood. All receptors come from a woman in her fifties or sixties with acute or convalescent COVID-19.

The J gene is TRBJ2-3, the V gene TRBV28; 11 nucleotides align to TRBD1. V lost 4 bases and J lost 6; bases outside the gene matches: 9. This CDR3 comprises 16 residues. Germline V gives CDR1 MDHEN, CDR2 SYDVKM. CDR3 bases: TGTGCCAGCAGTTCTCAAGGACAGGGGGCGCGGGATACGCAGTATTTT. Translated, it gives CASSSQGQGARDTQYF.

The chain links TRBV5-1 to TRBJ2-2, with 14 positions matching TRBD2. Germline lookup yields CDR1 SGHRS and CDR2 YFSETQ. CDR3 size: 18 residues. V shed 3 bases, J shed 5 bases, and the junction held 9 bases outside the gene matches. The CDR3 loop is CASSWIGLAGGETGELFF. CDR3 sequence (DNA): TGCGCCAGCAGCTGGATTGGACTAGCGGGAGGAGAGACCGGGGAGCTGTTTTTT.

The CDR3 bases are TGTGCCAGCAAGGGGGACGGCAATCAGCCCCAGCATTTT. Encoded protein: CASKGDGNQPQHF. V usage is TRBV2 and J usage is TRBJ1-5; TRBD1 is a possible D gene (6 bases). The CDR3 runs 13 residues. Per germline, CDR1 SNHLY and CDR2 FYNNEI. V lost 7 bases to trimming and J lost 2 bases, with 9 bases between them. The full variable domain, with the rest looked up from reference TRBV2 and TRBJ1-5, is EPEVTQTPSHQVTQMGQEVILRCVPISNHLYFYWYRQILGQKVEFLVSFYNNEISEKSEIFDDQFSVERPDGSNFTLKIRSTKLEDSAMYFCASKGDGNQPQHFGDGTRLSIL.

The V call is TRBV20-1, the J call TRBJ2-1; D may be TRBD2 (6 bases). Germline assignment: CDR1 DFQATT and CDR2 SNEGSKA (reference sequence). V dropped 3 bases and J dropped 7 bases, with 19 bases sitting between them. The CDR3 is made up of 15 amino acids. The CDR3: CSASSARRAGNEQFF. CDR3 DNA sequence: TGCAGTGCTAGTTCTGCACGGAGGGCCGGAAATGAGCAGTTCTTC.

The rearrangement joins TRBV2 to TRBJ1-1; D is undetermined. Germline V gene data show CDR1 as SNHLY and CDR2 as FYNNEI. The CDR3 totals 14 residues. Deletions cut 4 bases from V and 5 bases from J, with 14 bases between. Here the CDR3 DNA reads TGTGCCAGCAGTGCCCAAGTTACGGGGACTGAAGCTTTCTTT. This encodes CASSAQVTGTEAFF.

V gene TRBV2 combines with J gene TRBJ2-2; D not resolved. The CDR3 has 13 residues. The germline gives CDR1 SNHLY, CDR2 FYNNEI. The ends were cut back, 5 bases at V and 1 base at J, with 5 bases in the middle. As DNA, the CDR3 is TGTGCCAGCAGTACCGGGAACACCGGGGAGCTGTTTTTT. It translates to CASSTGNTGELFF.

V gene TRBV7-2 combines with J gene TRBJ2-1; D perhaps matches TRBD1 (6 bases). The CDR3 runs to 13 residues. Germline CDR1 SGHTA, CDR2 FQGNSA. With 2 bases removed from V and 9 bases from J, the gap between germline ends came to 11 bases. The CDR3, as DNA: TGTGCCAGCAGCTTAAAGGGCAGGGGTGAGCAGTTCTTC. Protein product: CASSLKGRGEQFF.

The chain has TRBV7-8 and TRBJ2-7; 8 bases are shared with TRBD1. In germline, CDR1 is SGHVS, CDR2 FQNEAQ. This CDR3 is built from 17 residues. Trimming at V came to 3 bases and at J to 2 bases, leaving 12 bases not matched to a gene. The CDR3 DNA follows: TGTGCCAGCAGCTTGACGACCGGACAGGGCAGGCCCTACGAGCAGTACTTC. Protein product: CASSLTTGQGRPYEQYF. The full variable domain, completed using reference TRBV7-8 and TRBJ2-7, is GAGVSQSPRYKVAKRGQDVALRCDPISGHVSLFWYQQALGQGPEFLTYFQNEAQLDKSGLPSDRFFAERPEGSVSTLKIQRTQQEDSAVYLCASSLTTGQGRPYEQYFGPGTRLTVT.

The chain uses TRBV3-1 (or the pseudogene TRBV3-2) and TRBJ2-7; 11 nucleotides agree with TRBD2. Germline lookup yields CDR1 LGHDT and CDR2 YNNKEL (reference sequence). The CDR3 is 15 amino acids. J gave up 3 bases and V 0 bases, and 1 base lay outside the gene matches. The CDR3 bases are TGTGCCAGCAGCCAAGATGGGACTAGCGGCTACGAGCAGTACTTC. Protein product: CASSQDGTSGYEQYF.

The J gene is TRBJ1-1, the V gene TRBV5-4; D remains ambiguous. The germline V and J ends were trimmed by 4 bases and 2 bases, with 9 bases remaining between them. Germline V gene sequence: CDR1 SGHNT, CDR2 YYREEE (reference sequence). This CDR3 is built from 13 residues. CDR3 in amino acids: CASSHRVNTEAFF. The CDR3 nucleotides read TGTGCCAGCAGCCACAGAGTCAACACTGAAGCTTTCTTT.

This rearrangement joins TRBV5-1 to TRBJ1-2; 9 nucleotides line up with TRBD1. Germline CDR1 reads SGHRS; CDR2 reads YFSETQ. V lost 4 bases and J lost 4; bases outside the gene matches: 5. This CDR3 contains 14 residues. CDR3 nucleotide sequence: TGCGCCAGCAGCCGGACAGGGGTGCTCTATGGCTACACCTTC. It encodes CASSRTGVLYGYTF.

The chain combines TRBV6-4 with TRBJ1-1; D gene ambiguous. CDR1 is MRHNA and CDR2 is SNTAGT in the germline V gene. V was shortened by 5 bases and J by 2 bases, with 9 bases between the two germline ends. The CDR3 runs 13 residues. The CDR3 nucleotides read TGTGCCAGCAGTCCAACAAGAAACACTGAAGCTTTCTTT. Translated: CASSPTRNTEAFF.

The CDR3 sequence: CASSSTGTNNSPLHF. CDR3 nucleotide sequence: TGTGCCAGCAGCTCTACCGGGACTAATAATTCACCCCTCCACTTT. The chain couples TRBV28 to TRBJ1-6; D perhaps matches TRBD1 (5 bases). The CDR3 length is 15 residues. Trimming removed 6 bases at V and 5 bases at J, with 14 bases between. Germline CDR1 is MDHEN and CDR2 is SYDVKM.

The chain carries TRBV6-5 and TRBJ1-1; possibly TRBD1 for D (5 bases). Germline V gives CDR1 MNHEY, CDR2 SVGAGI. The CDR3 contains 13 residues. The CDR3: CGAWGGLNTEAFF. The CDR3 nucleotides read TGTGGTGCGTGGGGGGGACTGAACACTGAAGCTTTCTTT.

This clone was detected once. The chain carries TRBV6-5 and TRBJ1-6; 10 bases map to TRBD1. V shed 10 bases and J 10 bases; nucleotides not matched to a gene: 7. CDR3 size: 13 residues. Germline V gene lookup returns CDR1 MNHEY and CDR2 SVGAGI. The CDR3 sequence is CAIRTGQGSPLHF. CDR3 nucleotides: TGTGCCATCAGGACGGGACAGGGGTCACCCCTCCACTTT.

The chain links TRBV19 to TRBJ2-2; D gene unclear. The CDR3 has 11 residues. The V end was cut by 5 bases, the J end by 8 bases, with 6 bases between. Germline CDR1 reads LNHDA; CDR2 reads SQIVND (reference sequence). CDR3 sequence reads: CASSARGELFF. Here the CDR3 DNA reads TGTGCCAGTAGTGCCCGGGGGGAGCTGTTTTTT.

The V and J genes are TRBV5-1 and TRBJ2-1, with D possibly TRBD1 on 5 matching bases. The CDR3 sequence is 13 residues long. V dropped 3 bases and J dropped 6 bases, with 10 bases sitting between them. Germline lookup yields CDR1 SGHRS and CDR2 YFSETQ. The CDR3 spells CASSYQRGNEQFF. The CDR3 DNA follows: TGCGCCAGCAGCTATCAAAGGGGCAATGAGCAGTTCTTC.

The V call is TRBV15, the J call TRBJ1-5; D gene ambiguous. The CDR3 covers 13 residues. Trimming took 3 bases from V and 4 from J, leaving 7 bases between them. Germline V gene lookup returns CDR1 LNHNV and CDR2 YYDKDF (reference sequence). For the CDR3, the DNA is TGTGCCACCAGCAGCGGGAGAAATCAGCCCCAGCATTTT. Protein: CATSSGRNQPQHF.

CDR3 nucleotide sequence: TGTGCCAGCATGGAGGCCGCCCTAACTGAAGCTTTCTTT. As protein: CASMEAALTEAFF. The gene calls are TRBV13 and TRBJ1-1; D is undetermined. The V gene's germline CDR1 is PRHDT and CDR2 FYEKMQ (reference sequence). The CDR3 extends over 13 amino acids. Trimming removed 7 bases from V and 5 bases from J, with 14 bases in between. Full variable domain (rest looked up from reference TRBV13 and TRBJ1-1): AAGVIQSPRHLIKEKRETATLKCYPIPRHDTVYWYQQGPGQDPQFLISFYEKMQSDKGSIPDRFSAQQFSDYHSELNMSSLELGDSALYFCASMEAALTEAFFGQGTRLTVV.

The rearrangement links TRBV6-5 to TRBJ1-2; 8 bases agree with TRBD1. The CDR3 runs 14 residues. With V trimmed by 8 bases and J by 2 bases, 7 bases remained unmatched. Germline V gene sequence: CDR1 MNHEY, CDR2 SVGAGI. CDR3 protein: CASEQGGPNYGYTF. The DNA of the CDR3 is TGTGCCAGCGAACAGGGGGGTCCAAACTATGGCTACACCTTC.

The gene calls are TRBV11-3 and TRBJ2-3; 9 bases align to TRBD1. Germline V gives CDR1 SGHNT, CDR2 YENEEA. Trimming at V came to 0 bases and at J to 6 bases, leaving 4 bases not matched to a gene. The CDR3 runs 15 residues. The CDR3: CASSLDPTGGDTQYF. The CDR3 DNA reads TGTGCCAGCAGCTTAGATCCGACAGGGGGTGATACGCAGTATTTT.

The chain couples TRBV2 to TRBJ2-5, with D perhaps matching TRBD2 (5 bases). The V end lost 6 bases, the J end lost 1 base, and 9 bases lay between the germline ends. CDR3 length: 13 amino acids. CDR1 and CDR2 (germline): SNHLY, FYNNEI. This CDR3 reads CASSFGIQETQYF. The CDR3 DNA sequence: TGTGCCAGCAGCTTCGGGATCCAAGAGACCCAGTACTTC.

This clone was observed a few times. The CDR3 region has the DNA TGTGCCAGCAGCGTAGCGGGGGACGAGACCCAGTACTTC. Translating gives CASSVAGDETQYF. This chain links TRBV9 with TRBJ2-5; a weak D match, TRBD2 (6 bases). The V and J ends lost 0 bases and 5 bases respectively, with 8 bases between them. Germline values: CDR1 SGDLS, CDR2 YYNGEE. This CDR3 contains 13 residues.

The gene calls are TRBV12-3 or TRBV12-4 and TRBJ2-2; D possibly corresponds to TRBD2 (5 bases). Deletions cut 6 bases from V and 4 bases from J, with 9 bases between. This CDR3 has 13 amino acids. CDR3 sequence: CASRSGTTGELFF. DNA for the CDR3: TGTGCCAGCAGGTCGGGAACCACCGGGGAGCTGTTTTTT.

The chain carries TRBV7-8 and TRBJ1-6; 10 bases map to TRBD1. V was pared by 4 bases and J by 6 bases, with 3 bases of the junction left unmatched. From germline, CDR1 is SGHVS and CDR2 FQNEAQ. The CDR3 consists of 15 residues. Here the CDR3 reads CASSYRTGGNSPLHF. In DNA form, the CDR3 reads TGTGCCAGCAGCTACCGGACAGGGGGTAATTCACCCCTCCACTTT.